This T cell receptor (beta chain) was captured in a study of T cell repertoires in cytomegalovirus infection. Looking at the study overall: CMV epitopes used comprised recently identified HLA-C-restricted ones and well-studied HLA-B-restricted ones. Public TCR beta signatures were indicative of both CMV infection and a matching HLA type.

There are a few counts of this clonotype. The antigen is not known. Study-wide results and limits: The cumulative frequency of public TCR beta families identified carriers of CMV plus the relevant HLA.

TCRdb redid the calling of the reads with MiXCR, one entry per CDR3 protein. There are about 920,000 distinct CDR3 sequences in the sample; approximately 33% occur only once, and roughly 13% lies in the top ten. The V gene lost 3 bases and the J gene lost 5 bases, with 16 bases spanning the gap. This CDR3 comprises 15 residues. Germline V CDR1 and CDR2: MNHEY, SMNVEV (reference sequence). Sequencing was performed on cultured CD8+ T cells from PBMCs, taken from culture after CMV antigen stimulation. The genes are TRBV27 and TRBJ1-1; tentatively, D is TRBD1 (5 bases). This TCR came from a human donor in good health (CMV status not recorded). Some clones in this sample may be carry-over from other donors' samples. The CDR3 loop is CASSFGSGFNTEAFF. CDR3 DNA sequence: TGTGCCAGCAGTTTCGGATCAGGGTTTAATACTGAAGCTTTCTTT.